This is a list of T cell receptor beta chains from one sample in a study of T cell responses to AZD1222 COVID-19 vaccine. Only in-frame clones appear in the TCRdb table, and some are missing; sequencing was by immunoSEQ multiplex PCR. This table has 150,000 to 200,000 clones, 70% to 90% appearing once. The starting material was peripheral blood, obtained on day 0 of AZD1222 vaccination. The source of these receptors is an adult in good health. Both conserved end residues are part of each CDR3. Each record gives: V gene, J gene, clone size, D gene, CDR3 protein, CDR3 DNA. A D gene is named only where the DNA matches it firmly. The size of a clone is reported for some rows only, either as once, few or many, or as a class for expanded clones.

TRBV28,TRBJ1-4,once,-,CASSLWEGNEKLFF,TGTGCCAGCAGTTTATGGGAGGGGAATGAAAAACTGTTTTTT
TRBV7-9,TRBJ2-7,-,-,CASSFQGTYEQYF,TGTGCCAGCAGCTTTCAGGGTACCTACGAGCAGTACTTC
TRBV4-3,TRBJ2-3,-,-,CASSQVLRGIQDTQYF,TGCGCCAGCAGCCAAGTTCTCCGCGGGATACAAGATACGCAGTATTTT
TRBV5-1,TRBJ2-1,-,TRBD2,CASSLRGSGSYNEQFF,TGCGCCAGCAGCTTGAGGGGTAGCGGGAGTTACAATGAGCAGTTCTTC
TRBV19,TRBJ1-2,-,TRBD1,CASSSRGLFGYTF,TGTGCCAGTAGTTCCAGGGGGCTTTTTGGCTACACCTTC
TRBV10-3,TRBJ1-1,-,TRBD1,CAISEGQGAVNTEAFF,TGTGCCATCAGTGAAGGGCAGGGGGCTGTGAACACTGAAGCTTTCTTT
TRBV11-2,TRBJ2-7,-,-,CASSPRGAGLGYEQYF,TGTGCCAGCAGCCCCCGGGGGGCGGGTTTGGGCTACGAGCAGTACTTC
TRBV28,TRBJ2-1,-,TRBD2,CASSPGGTSPHNEQFF,TGTGCCAGCAGCCCCGGAGGGACTAGCCCCCACAATGAGCAGTTCTTC
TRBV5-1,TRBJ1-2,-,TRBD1,CASSPSTGSFYGYTF,TGCGCCAGCAGCCCCTCGACAGGGTCCTTCTATGGCTACACCTTC
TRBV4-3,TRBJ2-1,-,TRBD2,CASSQGLEGDEQFF,TGCGCCAGCAGCCAGGGACTAGAAGGCGATGAGCAGTTCTTC
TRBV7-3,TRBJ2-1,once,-,CASSLDRGIGNEQFF,TGTGCCAGCAGCTTAGATAGGGGTATCGGGAATGAGCAGTTCTTC
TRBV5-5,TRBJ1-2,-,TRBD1,CASSFGDSHNYGYTF,TGTGCCAGCAGTTTTGGGGACAGCCATAACTATGGCTACACCTTC
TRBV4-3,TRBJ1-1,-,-,CASSQDPWVTEAFF,TGCGCCAGCAGCCAAGATCCTTGGGTCACTGAAGCTTTCTTT
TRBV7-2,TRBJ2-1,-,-,CASSPYPPNEQFF,TGTGCCAGCAGCCCTTACCCCCCGAATGAGCAGTTCTTC
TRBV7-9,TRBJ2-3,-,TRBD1,CASQGDRPDTQYF,TGTGCCAGCCAGGGGGACAGGCCAGATACGCAGTATTTT
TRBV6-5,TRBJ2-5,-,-,CASSSGPRQETQYF,TGTGCCAGCAGTTCGGGACCGAGACAAGAGACCCAGTACTTC
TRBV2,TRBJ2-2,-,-,CASQNRVNTGELFF,TGTGCCAGCCAAAACAGGGTTAACACCGGGGAGCTGTTTTTT
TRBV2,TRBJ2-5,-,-,CASNLRQAQETQYF,TGTGCCAGCAACCTTCGACAGGCCCAAGAGACCCAGTACTTC
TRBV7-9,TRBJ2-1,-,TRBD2,CASSLTSGKDNEQFF,TGTGCCAGCAGTCTAACTAGCGGGAAAGACAATGAGCAGTTCTTC
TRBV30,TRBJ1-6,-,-,CAWSDRGAPYNSPLHF,TGTGCCTGGAGTGATAGAGGGGCCCCCTATAATTCACCCCTCCACTTT
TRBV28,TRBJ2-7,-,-,CASSLPPQGSPISNEQYF,TGTGCCAGCAGTTTGCCGCCACAGGGTAGCCCGATATCGAACGAGCAGTACTTC
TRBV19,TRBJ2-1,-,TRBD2,CASSLPSGAYNEQFF,TGTGCCAGTAGTCTTCCTAGCGGGGCCTACAATGAGCAGTTCTTC
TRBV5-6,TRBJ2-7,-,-,CASSITTGGDYEQYF,TGTGCCAGCAGTATAACTACAGGGGGGGACTACGAGCAGTACTTC
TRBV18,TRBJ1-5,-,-,CASSPPGTPMTQHF,TGTGCCAGCTCACCACCCGGTACACCCATGACCCAGCATTTT
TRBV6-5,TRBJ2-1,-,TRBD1,CASSLTGTGGYNEQFF,TGTGCCAGCAGTTTAACCGGGACAGGGGGCTACAATGAGCAGTTCTTC
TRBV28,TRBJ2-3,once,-,CASSLGPRAGGDTQYF,TGTGCCAGCAGTTTGGGACCCCGCGCTGGGGGAGATACGCAGTATTTT
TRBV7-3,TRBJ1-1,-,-,CASSLLGGADTEAFF,TGTGCCAGCAGCTTATTAGGGGGAGCGGACACTGAAGCTTTCTTT
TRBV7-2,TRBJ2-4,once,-,CASSLEIGITKNIQYF,TGTGCCAGCAGCTTAGAAATAGGGATAACCAAAAACATTCAGTACTTC
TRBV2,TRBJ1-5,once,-,CASSEGRPSNQPQHF,TGTGCCAGCAGTGAGGGACGGCCGAGCAATCAGCCCCAGCATTTT
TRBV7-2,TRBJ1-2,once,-,CASSLTPTNYGYTF,TGTGCCAGCAGCTTGACACCGACTAACTATGGCTACACCTTC
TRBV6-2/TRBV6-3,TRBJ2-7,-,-,CASSYGDTRSYEQYF,TGTGCCAGCAGTTACGGGGACACCCGATCCTACGAGCAGTACTTC
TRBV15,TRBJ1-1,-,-,CATSRNRDTEAFF,TGTGCCACCAGCCGGAACAGGGACACTGAAGCTTTCTTT
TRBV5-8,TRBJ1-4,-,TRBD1,CASSPGGRTGDEKLFF,TGTGCCAGCAGCCCCGGGGGGCGGACAGGAGATGAAAAACTGTTTTTT
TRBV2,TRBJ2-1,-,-,CASLSGPSSNEQFF,TGTGCCAGCCTTTCCGGGCCCTCTTCGAATGAGCAGTTCTTC
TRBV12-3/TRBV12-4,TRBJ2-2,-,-,CASSLGTGELFF,TGTGCCAGCAGTTTGGGTACCGGGGAGCTGTTTTTT
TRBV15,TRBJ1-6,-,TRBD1,CATSRDRTGFSPLHF,TGTGCCACCAGCAGAGATCGGACAGGCTTTTCACCCCTCCACTTT
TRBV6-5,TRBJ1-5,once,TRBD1,CASSPQGVTQPQHF,TGTGCCAGCAGTCCTCAGGGGGTCACTCAGCCCCAGCATTTT
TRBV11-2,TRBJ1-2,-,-,CASSLDQGYRDGYTF,TGTGCCAGCAGCTTAGATCAAGGCTACAGGGACGGCTACACCTTC
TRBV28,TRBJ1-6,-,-,CATLGHLNSPLHF,TGTGCCACCCTAGGACACCTAAATTCACCCCTCCACTTT
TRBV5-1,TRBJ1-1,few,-,CASSLEGGRYTEAFF,TGCGCCAGCAGCTTGGAAGGGGGAAGGTACACTGAAGCTTTCTTT
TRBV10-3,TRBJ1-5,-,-,CAISEAGRDQPQHF,TGTGCCATCAGTGAGGCGGGGAGAGATCAGCCCCAGCATTTT
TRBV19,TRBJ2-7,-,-,CASSQGRIYEQYF,TGTGCCAGTAGCCAAGGACGGATATACGAGCAGTACTTC
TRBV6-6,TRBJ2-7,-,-,CASTDGAVSGQYF,TGTGCCAGCACTGACGGGGCGGTCTCCGGGCAGTACTTC
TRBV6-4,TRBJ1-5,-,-,CASSPRGGQPQHF,TGTGCCAGCAGTCCCAGGGGCGGTCAGCCCCAGCATTTT
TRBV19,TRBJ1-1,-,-,CASRQGGLTEAFF,TGTGCCAGTAGACAGGGAGGTTTAACTGAAGCTTTCTTT
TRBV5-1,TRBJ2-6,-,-,CASSLGGSGANVLTF,TGCGCCAGCAGCCTGGGGGGCTCTGGGGCCAACGTCCTGACTTTC
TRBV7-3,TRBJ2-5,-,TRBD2,CASSLTGTIGTQYF,TGTGCCAGCAGCTTAACGGGGACTATTGGGACCCAGTACTTC
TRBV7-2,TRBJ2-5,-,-,CASSLMRGETQYF,TGTGCCAGCAGCTTAATGAGGGGGGAGACCCAGTACTTC
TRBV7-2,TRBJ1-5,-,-,CASSFDSPGAQHF,TGTGCCAGCAGCTTCGATAGCCCCGGGGCCCAGCATTTT
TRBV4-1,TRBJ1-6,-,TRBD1,CASSQEAGGIDSPLHF,TGCGCCAGCAGCCAAGAGGCAGGGGGCATCGATTCACCCCTCCACTTT
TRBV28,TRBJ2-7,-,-,CASSLGLAGVNYEQYF,TGTGCCAGCAGTCTGGGGTTGGCAGGGGTTAACTACGAGCAGTACTTC
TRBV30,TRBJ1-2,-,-,CAWSGRGGGYTF,TGTGCCTGGAGTGGGAGGGGGGGTGGCTACACCTTC
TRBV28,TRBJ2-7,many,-,CASSYGIGIGWYF,TGTGCCAGCAGCTATGGAATTGGGATTGGATGGTACTTC
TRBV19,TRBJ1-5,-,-,CASIRGGNNQPQHF,TGTGCCAGTATTAGGGGGGGAAATAATCAGCCCCAGCATTTT
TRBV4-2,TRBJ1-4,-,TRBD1,CASSQEGTGWALNEKLFF,TGTGCCAGCAGCCAAGAGGGGACAGGGTGGGCTCTAAATGAAAAACTGTTTTTT
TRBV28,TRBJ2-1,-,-,CASSFRTASGVF,TGTGCCAGCAGTTTCAGGACGGCAAGTGGGGTCTTC
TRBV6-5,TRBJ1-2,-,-,CASTPVHRGGYTF,TGTGCCAGCACCCCCGTTCATCGGGGCGGCTACACCTTC
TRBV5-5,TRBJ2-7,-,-,CASSLEARGLSYEQYF,TGTGCCAGCAGCTTGGAGGCGAGGGGACTTTCCTACGAGCAGTACTTC